Listed below are T cell receptor beta chains from one sample, sequenced in a study of neurological immune-mediated disorders. Each CDR3 protein is one row after TCRdb ran MiXCR on the 5' RACE reads. This sample has under 40,000 distinct CDR3 sequences, with 3% to 3.5% found just once. The source material was PBMCs. The receptors were gathered from a woman in her fifties or sixties with multiple sclerosis. The CDR3 runs from the conserved cysteine through the conserved F or W. D genes are given only for firm matches. The listing skips clone size in some rows; elsewhere it reads once, few, many or a size class.

v_gene	j_gene	d_gene	abundance	CDR3aa	CDR3nt
TRBV11-1	TRBJ2-1	-	many	CAIPGPSSYNEQFF	TGTGCCATCCCGGGGCCGAGCTCCTACAATGAGCAGTTCTTC
TRBV7-8	TRBJ2-1	-	many	CASSPRVAIYNEQFF	TGTGCCAGCAGCCCCCGGGTAGCGATCTACAATGAGCAGTTCTTC
TRBV28	TRBJ2-1	-	-	CASSPGTMVQQFF	TGTGCCAGCAGCCCGGGGACCATGGTTCAGCAGTTCTTC
TRBV20-1	TRBJ2-6	-	many	CSASRLGPGANVLTF	TGCAGTGCTAGCAGGCTGGGGCCCGGGGCCAACGTCCTGACTTTC
TRBV3-1	TRBJ1-2	-	many	CASSQGGSGYTF	TGTGCCAGCAGCCAAGGAGGTTCGGGCTACACCTTC
TRBV20-1	TRBJ1-1	-	many	CSARMGEGPVAEAFF	TGCAGTGCTAGGATGGGGGAGGGCCCGGTGGCTGAAGCTTTCTTT
TRBV5-1	TRBJ2-7	-	many	CASSLAPGSDEQYF	TGCGCCAGCAGCTTGGCCCCGGGATCCGACGAGCAGTACTTC
TRBV7-9	TRBJ2-1	-	many	CASSSPFAESYNEQFF	TGTGCCAGCAGCTCTCCTTTCGCGGAATCCTACAATGAGCAGTTCTTC
TRBV7-9	TRBJ2-7	TRBD2	many	CASSSPGGGTTSYEQYF	TGTGCCAGCAGCTCCCCCGGGGGGGGGACAACCTCCTACGAGCAGTACTTC
TRBV5-4	TRBJ1-6	-	many	CATTRDLSQLSNSPLHF	TGTGCCACCACCCGGGACCTCTCCCAGCTCTCTAATTCACCCCTCCACTTT
TRBV2	TRBJ1-1	-	many	CASGRRQMNTEAFF	TGTGCCAGCGGAAGACGACAGATGAACACTGAAGCTTTCTTT
TRBV5-1	TRBJ2-5	-	-	CASSAGAIETQYF	TGCGCCAGCAGCGCGGGGGCGATTGAGACCCAGTACTTC
TRBV4-1	TRBJ1-2	-	-	CASSQGQENYGYTF	TGCGCCAGCAGCCAAGGACAGGAGAACTATGGCTACACCTTC
TRBV27	TRBJ1-5	TRBD1	many	CASSLRQGNQPQHF	TGTGCCAGCAGTTTACGACAGGGTAATCAGCCCCAGCATTTT
TRBV20-1	TRBJ2-3	-	many	CSASPGRFKDTQYF	TGCAGTGCTAGTCCGGGCAGGTTCAAAGATACGCAGTATTTT
TRBV7-2	TRBJ2-1	-	many	CASIHGAEGGEQFF	TGTGCCAGCATCCATGGGGCAGAAGGTGGTGAGCAGTTCTTC
TRBV7-2	TRBJ2-1	-	many	CASSPDPDNEQFF	TGTGCCAGCAGCCCCGACCCAGACAATGAGCAGTTCTTC
TRBV20-1	TRBJ1-5	TRBD1	few	CSATPGTDRRKTQNF	TGCAGTGCCACACCCGGGACAGACAGGCGGAAGACCCAGAATTTT
TRBV7-2	TRBJ2-3	-	many	CASSRSLSTDTQYF	TGTGCCAGCAGCCGTTCCCTCTCCACAGATACGCAGTATTTT
TRBV27	TRBJ2-1	-	few	CACAWDNEQFF	TGTGCCTGCGCCTGGGACAATGAGCAGTTCTTC
TRBV5-1	TRBJ1-4	TRBD1	-	CASSLGQPNEKLFF	TGCGCCAGCAGTTTGGGACAGCCGAATGAAAAACTGTTTTTT
TRBV11-2	TRBJ2-2	-	many	CASSSRGGKSANTGELFF	TGTGCCAGCAGCTCACGGGGCGGAAAGAGCGCGAACACCGGGGAGCTGTTTTTT
TRBV7-6	TRBJ1-5	-	many	CASSPGAGRNQPQHF	TGTGCCAGCAGCCCAGGCGCGGGACGCAATCAGCCCCAGCATTTT
TRBV5-1	TRBJ2-1	-	medium-sized	CASSVDREGEQFF	TGCGCCAGCAGCGTGGACAGGGAGGGTGAGCAGTTCTTC
TRBV12-3/TRBV12-4	TRBJ1-2	-	many	CASSPKSGNYGYTF	TGTGCCAGCAGTCCCAAGTCCGGTAACTATGGCTACACCTTC
TRBV15	TRBJ2-7	-	many	CATSRSRGAYEQYF	TGTGCCACCAGCCGCTCAAGGGGAGCCTACGAGCAGTACTTC
TRBV9	TRBJ1-6	-	many	CASSVGNQLHF	TGTGCCAGCAGCGTAGGGAACCAGCTCCACTTT
TRBV20-1	TRBJ2-3	TRBD2	many	CSARAISGAPDTQYF	TGCAGTGCTAGAGCGATTAGCGGGGCACCAGATACGCAGTATTTT
TRBV12-3/TRBV12-4	TRBJ2-2	-	many	CASSSTPNTGELFF	TGTGCCAGCAGTTCGACCCCGAACACCGGGGAGCTGTTTTTT
TRBV5-1	TRBJ2-1	TRBD2	medium-sized	CASSLEGGGAYNEQFF	TGCGCCAGCAGCTTGGAGGGCGGGGGGGCCTACAATGAGCAGTTCTTC
TRBV5-6	TRBJ2-5	-	many	CASSSGLLQETQYF	TGTGCCAGCAGCTCAGGACTACTACAAGAGACCCAGTACTTC
TRBV5-1	TRBJ1-5	-	many	CASSSPGNLNNRRNQPQHF	TGCGCCAGCAGCTCGCCGGGCAACCTAAATAACCGAAGAAATCAGCCCCAGCATTTT
TRBV3-1	TRBJ2-5	-	many	CASSQMETQYF	TGTGCCAGCAGCCAAATGGAGACCCAGTACTTC
TRBV6-5	TRBJ2-2	-	many	CASSYYPTSRGELFF	TGTGCCAGCAGTTACTATCCAACCTCGAGGGGGGAGCTGTTTTTT
TRBV5-1	TRBJ2-1	-	many	CASSLESVISEQFF	TGCGCCAGCAGCTTGGAGTCTGTGATCTCTGAGCAGTTCTTC
TRBV18	TRBJ2-3	-	-	CDSSTSSDTQYF	TGTGACAGCTCAACCTCGTCAGATACGCAGTATTTT
TRBV29-1	TRBJ2-7	-	medium-sized	CSVVGQGPYEQYF	TGCAGCGTTGTGGGTCAGGGCCCCTACGAGCAGTACTTC
TRBV6-5	TRBJ2-7	TRBD1	many	CASSLDRGRRNEQYF	TGTGCCAGCAGTTTGGACAGGGGGCGGCGGAACGAGCAGTACTTC
TRBV6-5	TRBJ2-7	-	many	CASSYQRVGNEQYF	TGTGCCAGCAGCTATCAACGGGTGGGGAACGAGCAGTACTTC
TRBV7-2	TRBJ2-3	TRBD2	many	CASSSSAGGTDTQYF	TGTGCCAGCAGCTCCTCTGCGGGGGGGACAGATACGCAGTATTTT
TRBV12-3/TRBV12-4	TRBJ1-1	TRBD1	many	CASSPYGQGNTEAFF	TGTGCCAGCAGTCCGTATGGACAGGGGAACACTGAAGCTTTCTTT
TRBV11-1	TRBJ2-1	-	many	CASSLAGGNNEQFF	TGTGCCAGCAGCCTTGCAGGGGGGAACAATGAGCAGTTCTTC
TRBV2	TRBJ1-5	-	many	CASSWGRGNQPQHF	TGTGCCAGCAGTTGGGGACGGGGCAATCAGCCCCAGCATTTT
TRBV2	TRBJ2-2	-	few	CASSWLVFTGELFF	TGTGCCAGCAGTTGGCTAGTGTTCACCGGGGAGCTGTTTTTT
TRBV12-3/TRBV12-4	TRBJ2-7	-	many	CASSATRVSEQYF	TGTGCCAGCAGTGCTACTCGGGTGAGCGAGCAGTACTTC